The 20 T cell receptor beta chains below come from one sample, sequenced in a study of T cell responses to AZD1222 COVID-19 vaccine. Measured with immunoSEQ multiplex PCR; TCRdb has only the in-frame clones, and not every one. The sample consists of 120,000 or so clones, 88% of them appearing once. Sample: peripheral blood, taken on day 0 of AZD1222 vaccination. These TCRs come from an adult in good health.

This clone was picked up a small number of times. This chain links TRBV30 with TRBJ1-1, with TRBD1 as a possible D gene (5 bases). Trimming left V 0 bases short and J 4 bases short, with 24 bases between. The CDR3 sequence is 18 residues long. Germline loops: CDR1 GTSNPN, CDR2 SVGIG (reference sequence). Written as DNA, the CDR3 is TGTGCCTGGAGTGTACCATTCCCCCAGCGGCAGGGCGGCACTGAAGCTTTCTTT. Residues: CAWSVPFPQRQGGTEAFF.

V and J are TRBV28 and TRBJ1-1, with no clear D. Germline lookup yields CDR1 MDHEN and CDR2 SYDVKM. Trimming cost V 6 bases and J 2 bases, with 13 bases left between them. The CDR3 contains 14 residues. CDR3: CASSWWGGNTEAFF. The CDR3 nucleotides are TGTGCCAGCAGCTGGTGGGGAGGTAACACTGAAGCTTTCTTT.

V and J are TRBV5-1 and TRBJ2-7; D remains unclear. CDR1 SGHRS and CDR2 YFSETQ come from the germline V gene. V was shortened by 2 bases and J by 0 bases, with 9 bases between the two germline ends. This CDR3 is built from 14 residues. The CDR3 here is CASSLGLDSYEQYF. The CDR3 DNA is TGCGCCAGCAGCTTAGGCCTAGACTCCTACGAGCAGTACTTC.

V gene TRBV10-3 combines with J gene TRBJ2-7, with unresolved D. Germline V lookup: CDR1 ENHRY, CDR2 SYGVKD. V gave up 0 bases and J gave up 3 bases, with 12 bases separating them. This CDR3 contains 15 residues. The CDR3 bases are TGTGCCATCAGTGAGTCGTTAGAGACAAACTACGAGCAGTACTTC. Translating it yields CAISESLETNYEQYF.

The chain joins TRBV2 to TRBJ2-1; TRBD2 agrees at 7 bases. Germline V gives CDR1 SNHLY, CDR2 FYNNEI. The ends lost 11 bases at V and 6 bases at J; junction bases unmatched: 10. The CDR3 contains 13 residues. This CDR3 is CAGGRTSGNEQFF. CDR3 in DNA: TGTGCCGGAGGGCGGACTAGTGGCAATGAGCAGTTCTTC. Full variable domain (missing parts from reference TRBV2 and TRBJ2-1): EPEVTQTPSHQVTQMGQEVILRCVPISNHLYFYWYRQILGQKVEFLVSFYNNEISEKSEIFDDQFSVERPDGSNFTLKIRSTKLEDSAMYFCAGGRTSGNEQFFGPGTRLTVL.

This sequence joins TRBV10-3 and TRBJ1-5, with TRBD1 matching over 8 bases. V lost 10 bases to trimming and J lost 1 base; unmatched junction nucleotides: 9. The CDR3 length is 15 residues. Germline CDR1 ENHRY, CDR2 SYGVKD. The CDR3 reads CATRNRDRSNQPQHF. CDR3 nucleotides: TGTGCCACCAGGAACCGGGACAGGAGCAATCAGCCCCAGCATTTT.

The genes are TRBV9 and TRBJ2-7; 9 nucleotides match TRBD2. CDR1 and CDR2 from the germline V gene are SGDLS and YYNGEE. After removal of 0 bases from V and 6 bases from J, the junction contained 7 bases not matched to a gene. This CDR3 is 15 amino acids long. As DNA, the CDR3 is TGTGCCAGCAGCGTAGGGGGTAGCGGGAGTTCCGAGCAGTACTTC. Protein product: CASSVGGSGSSEQYF.

The chain uses TRBV28 and TRBJ1-2; 7 bases align to TRBD1. J was trimmed by 8 bases and V by 5 bases; bases with no gene match: 5. Germline V gene data show CDR1 as MDHEN and CDR2 as SYDVKM. The CDR3 loop spans 12 amino acids. The CDR3 reads CASSEQGWGYTF. In nucleotides, the CDR3 is TGTGCCAGCAGTGAACAGGGGTGGGGCTACACCTTC.

The V call is TRBV18, the J call TRBJ2-4; no clear D gene. The germline CDR1 and CDR2 sequences are KGHSH and LQKENI. This CDR3 region has 15 residues. V was shortened by 3 bases and J by 1 base, with 10 bases between the two germline ends. The CDR3 protein is CASSPLGEAKNIQYF. The CDR3 coding sequence is TGTGCCAGCTCACCGCTGGGTGAGGCCAAAAACATTCAGTACTTC.

This rearrangement joins TRBV5-1 to TRBJ2-2; D remains ambiguous. CDR1 and CDR2 from the germline V gene are SGHRS and YFSETQ. V dropped 0 bases and J dropped 4 bases, with 4 bases sitting between them. The CDR3 is 13 residues long. The CDR3 region is CASSLVPTGELFF. The CDR3, as DNA: TGCGCCAGCAGCTTGGTCCCCACCGGGGAGCTGTTTTTT.

The chain recombines TRBV29-1 with TRBJ2-7; D not certain. CDR3 size: 12 residues. The ends were cut back, 6 bases at V and 3 bases at J, with 12 bases in the middle. CDR1 SQVTM and CDR2 ANQGSEA come from the germline V gene. The CDR3 nucleotides read TGCAGCGTAGGCCCCTCCGACTACGAGCAGTACTTC. Translation: CSVGPSDYEQYF.

This chain uses TRBV6-5 with TRBJ1-5, with 7 bases that match TRBD1. This CDR3 comprises 14 residues. The germline V gene has CDR1 MNHEY and CDR2 SVGAGI. The junction had 6 bases not matched to a gene; V was cut back by 6 bases and J by 4 bases. CDR3 sequence (DNA): TGTGCCAGCAGGGACGGACAGGAGAATCAGCCCCAGCATTTT. Translating gives CASRDGQENQPQHF.

This clone was detected only once. V usage is TRBV6-1 and J usage is TRBJ2-5; possible D gene TRBD1, 6 bases. The germline V and J ends were trimmed by 3 bases and 5 bases, with 16 bases remaining between them. Germline assignment: CDR1 MNHNS and CDR2 SASEGT. The CDR3 totals 15 residues. In nucleotides, the CDR3 is TGTGCCAGCAGTGATGGGACAAGGTGGGGTGAGACCCAGTACTTC. Translating it yields CASSDGTRWGETQYF.

The rearrangement uses TRBV9 and TRBJ2-1; 8 bases are a match to TRBD1. Looked up from germline, CDR1 is SGDLS and CDR2 is YYNGEE. Unmatched junction bases numbered 8, after V lost 4 bases and J lost 2 bases. The CDR3 length is 16 residues. The chain's CDR3 is CASSPTGQVTYNEQFF. DNA of the CDR3: TGTGCCAGCAGCCCAACGGGACAGGTAACCTACAATGAGCAGTTCTTC. The variable domain in full, with the rest retrieved from reference TRBV9 and TRBJ2-1, is DSGVTQTPKHLITATGQRVTLRCSPRSGDLSVYWYQQSLDQGLQFLIQYYNGEERAKGNILERFSAQQFPDLHSELNLSSLELGDSALYFCASSPTGQVTYNEQFFGPGTRLTVL.

This clone was seen just once. The chain combines TRBV14 with TRBJ1-2, with D unclear. The germline gives CDR1 SGHDN, CDR2 FVKESK. Deletions cut 0 bases from V and 4 bases from J, with 6 bases between. This CDR3 region has 13 residues. In DNA, the CDR3 is TGTGCCAGCAGCCAAGACCGATCCTATGGCTACACCTTC. It encodes CASSQDRSYGYTF. Full variable domain (outside the CDR3, taken from reference TRBV14 and TRBJ1-2): EAGVTQFPSHSVIEKGQTVTLRCDPISGHDNLYWYRRVMGKEIKFLLHFVKESKQDESGMPNNRFLAERTGGTYSTLKVQPAELEDSGVYFCASSQDRSYGYTFGSGTRLTVV.

This clone was counted a few times. This chain connects TRBV7-2 to TRBJ2-5, with 7 bases that match TRBD2. With 7 bases clipped from V and 1 base from J, the junction kept 3 bases outside the gene matches. Germline V gives CDR1 SGHTA, CDR2 FQGNSA. This CDR3 has 13 residues. The CDR3: CASTSSGQETQYF. DNA of the CDR3: TGTGCCAGCACGTCTAGCGGCCAAGAGACCCAGTACTTC.

The chain couples TRBV27 to TRBJ2-1, with 10 bases aligning to TRBD1. The CDR3 has 15 amino acids. Germline V gives CDR1 MNHEY, CDR2 SMNVEV (reference sequence). The V and J ends lost 5 bases and 2 bases, in that order; junction bases with no gene match: 3. The CDR3 nucleotides are TGTGCCAGCAGTAGAGGACAGGGGGCCTACAATGAGCAGTTCTTC. It translates to CASSRGQGAYNEQFF.

V gene TRBV6-6 combines with J gene TRBJ1-1, with D possibly TRBD1 on 5 matching bases. Per germline, CDR1 MNHNY and CDR2 SVGAGI (reference sequence). The CDR3 contains 13 residues. V gave up 4 bases and J gave up 1 base, with 7 bases separating them. DNA for the CDR3: TGTGCCAGCAGTTCCGGACAGAACACTGAAGCTTTCTTT. Amino acids: CASSSGQNTEAFF.

The CDR3 DNA follows: TGCGCCAGCAGAGATTACAGGGAGAGCACTGAAGCTTTCTTT. Translated: CASRDYRESTEAFF. This chain uses TRBV10-2 with TRBJ1-1; a weak D match, TRBD1 (6 bases). This CDR3 contains 14 residues. V shed 6 bases and J shed 4 bases, with 15 bases lying between them. Germline CDR1 and CDR2: WSHSY and SAAADI.

The chain is built from TRBV9 and TRBJ2-3; TRBD1 might be the D (6 bases). The V end lost 3 bases, the J end lost 2 bases, and 10 bases lay between the germline ends. There are 14 residues in the CDR3. CDR1 is SGDLS, CDR2 YYNGEE, per germline. CDR3 in amino acids: CASSAGQPTDTQYF. The CDR3 DNA sequence: TGTGCCAGCAGCGCTGGACAGCCCACAGATACGCAGTATTTT.